Below are 31 T cell receptor beta chains sequenced from a single sample in a study of blood T cell repertoires in COVID-19. Measured with immunoSEQ multiplex PCR; TCRdb has only the in-frame clones, and not every one. Among around 300,000 clones listed, roughly 85% were seen once. The specimen sequenced was PBMCs or T cells enriched from blood (not recorded which). Receptors originate from a woman in her 50s who had recovered from COVID-19.

The chain combines TRBV6-1 with TRBJ1-2; D remains unclear. CDR1 is MNHNS and CDR2 is SASEGT in the germline V gene. V was pared by 1 base and J by 4 bases, with 10 bases between. This CDR3 region has 14 residues. The DNA for the CDR3 is TGTGCCAGCAGTGAAGTGGGAGTTCTCTATGGCTACACCTTC. Encoded protein: CASSEVGVLYGYTF.

The genes are TRBV18 and TRBJ2-2; 12 nucleotides agree with TRBD2. The V gene's germline CDR1 is KGHSH and CDR2 LQKENI. The V segment lost 3 bases and the J segment 6 bases; nucleotides outside the gene matches: 17. The CDR3 consists of 20 residues. The CDR3, as DNA: TGTGCCAGCTCACCGAACCTAGCGGGAGGGCCTAGTCGGACTGCCGGGGAGCTGTTTTTT. It encodes CASSPNLAGGPSRTAGELFF.

This chain links TRBV10-1 with TRBJ2-2; TRBD1 matches 10 bases. Germline CDR1 and CDR2: WNHNN and SYGVQD (reference sequence). The CDR3 extends over 14 amino acids. J gave up 5 bases and V 6 bases, and 3 bases lay outside the gene matches. The DNA of the CDR3 is TGCGCCAGCAGCCGGGACAGGGGTACCGGGGAGCTGTTTTTT. This gives the protein CASSRDRGTGELFF.

This clone has a handful of counts. This rearrangement joins TRBV12-5 to TRBJ1-4, with D tentatively TRBD1 (5 bases). The ends were cut back, 5 bases at V and 4 bases at J, with 8 bases in the middle. From germline, CDR1 is LGHNT and CDR2 FRNRAP. The CDR3 spans 13 residues. The CDR3 DNA follows: TGTGCTAGTGGTCAGGGAAATAATGAAAAACTGTTTTTT. It is translated as CASGQGNNEKLFF.

This chain connects TRBV4-1 to TRBJ2-7; D may be TRBD2 (5 bases). CDR1 is MGHRA and CDR2 is YSYEKL in the germline V gene. The CDR3 has 15 amino acids. The ends were cut back, 0 bases at V and 0 bases at J, with 9 bases in the middle. The CDR3 DNA reads as TGCGCCAGCAGCCAAGAATTGCGGGTCTCCTACGAGCAGTACTTC. It codes for CASSQELRVSYEQYF.

The chain couples TRBV11-2 to TRBJ1-2; D gene uncertain. From germline, CDR1 is SGHAT and CDR2 FQNNGV. CDR3 length: 12 residues. V lost 4 bases and J lost 3, with 6 bases in between. CDR3 region: CASSSQYYGYTF. In nucleotides, the CDR3 is TGTGCCAGCAGCTCGCAGTACTATGGCTACACCTTC.

The rearrangement uses TRBV19 and TRBJ1-1, with TRBD1 matching 7 bases. Looked up from germline, CDR1 is LNHDA and CDR2 is SQIVND (reference sequence). The V segment lost 3 bases and the J segment 1 base; nucleotides outside the gene matches: 5. The CDR3 is 15 residues long. CDR3 amino acids: CASSIGSGGNTEAFF. For the CDR3, the DNA is TGTGCCAGTAGTATTGGATCAGGGGGGAACACTGAAGCTTTCTTT.

The chain joins TRBV5-1 to TRBJ1-1; a possible D gene is TRBD1 (6 bases). The CDR3 extends over 17 amino acids. The V end lost 4 bases, the J end lost 4 bases, and 23 bases lay between the germline ends. The germline gives CDR1 SGHRS, CDR2 YFSETQ. The CDR3 DNA sequence: TGCGCCAGCAGCCCCGGCCCTATTACAGGGATGGTCACTGAAGCTTTCTTT. This translates into CASSPGPITGMVTEAFF.

J is TRBJ1-6 and V is TRBV19; possibly TRBD1 for D (6 bases). Germline loops: CDR1 LNHDA, CDR2 SQIVND (reference sequence). The length of the CDR3 is 14 residues. V was shortened by 7 bases and J by 7 bases, with 14 bases between the two germline ends. The CDR3 reads CASTSGTRNSPLHF. In nucleotides, the CDR3 is TGTGCCAGTACTTCTGGGACACGGAATTCACCCCTCCACTTT. The full variable domain, its missing parts supplied by reference TRBV19 and TRBJ1-6, is DGGITQSPKYLFRKEGQNVTLSCEQNLNHDAMYWYRQDPGQGLRLIYYSQIVNDFQKGDIAEGYSVSREKKESFPLTVTSAQKNPTAFYLCASTSGTRNSPLHFGNGTRLTVT.

The chain is built from TRBV5-1 and TRBJ1-1; D is possibly TRBD1 (5 bases). The germline gives CDR1 SGHRS, CDR2 YFSETQ. The CDR3 runs to 15 residues. The V end lost 4 bases, the J end lost 3 bases, and 16 bases lay between the germline ends. The CDR3 protein is CASSPTRVMDTEAFF. In DNA form, the CDR3 reads TGCGCCAGCAGCCCCACCAGGGTTATGGACACTGAAGCTTTCTTT. Drawing the rest from reference TRBV5-1 and TRBJ1-1, the complete variable domain is KAGVTQTPRYLIKTRGQQVTLSCSPISGHRSVSWYQQTPGQGLQFLFEYFSETQRNKGNFPGRFSGRQFSNSRSEMNVSTLELGDSALYLCASSPTRVMDTEAFFGQGTRLTVV.

V usage is TRBV18 and J usage is TRBJ2-1; TRBD2 is a possible D gene (5 bases). CDR3 length: 16 residues. Trimming took 2 bases from V and 4 from J, leaving 15 bases between them. Germline lookup yields CDR1 KGHSH and CDR2 LQKENI. The DNA of the CDR3 is TGTGCCAGCTCACCAAGTCGGAGCGGAAAGTACAATGAGCAGTTCTTC. This sequence encodes CASSPSRSGKYNEQFF.

This sequence joins TRBV4-3 and TRBJ2-1; D possibly corresponds to TRBD2 (6 bases). CDR3 length: 17 amino acids. Deletions cut 0 bases from V and 3 bases from J, with 15 bases between. Germline V gives CDR1 LGHNA, CDR2 YSLEER. CDR3 loop: CASSQDSSARYYNEQFF. CDR3 coding DNA: TGCGCCAGCAGCCAAGACTCTAGCGCCCGGTACTACAATGAGCAGTTCTTC.

The table lists this clone with a count of one. The J gene is TRBJ1-6, the V gene TRBV9; 9 nucleotides agree with TRBD1. This CDR3 comprises 17 residues. Germline-derived CDR1 and CDR2 are SGDLS and YYNGEE. Losses at the gene ends were 4 bases for V and 8 bases for J; bases not matched to a gene: 13. The CDR3 nucleotides read TGTGCCAGCAGCACACCAACAGGGGGCCGGATTGATTCACCCCTCCACTTT. It translates to CASSTPTGGRIDSPLHF.

The chain links TRBV7-2 to TRBJ1-2; D not resolved. This CDR3 contains 15 residues. The V end lost 1 base, the J end lost 4 bases, and 13 bases lay between the germline ends. In germline, CDR1 is SGHTA, CDR2 FQGNSA. The CDR3 nucleotides are TGTGCCAGCAGCTTAGAGAGGGCTCCGCTCTATGGCTACACCTTC. Its protein product is CASSLERAPLYGYTF. The full variable domain, completed using reference TRBV7-2 and TRBJ1-2, is GAGVSQSPSNKVTEKGKDVELRCDPISGHTALYWYRQSLGQGLEFLIYFQGNSAPDKSGLPSDRFSAERTGGSVSTLTIQRTQQEDSAVYLCASSLERAPLYGYTFGSGTRLTVV.

The chain is built from TRBV6-5 and TRBJ1-1, with TRBD1 matching over 8 bases. Germline V CDR1 and CDR2: MNHEY, SVGAGI. With 5 bases clipped from V and 1 base from J, the junction kept 6 bases outside the gene matches. The CDR3 consists of 15 residues. The chain's CDR3 is CASSRTGRTNTEAFF. DNA of the CDR3: TGTGCCAGCAGTCGGACAGGGAGGACGAACACTGAAGCTTTCTTT.

The V call is TRBV11-2, the J call TRBJ2-1; 11 bases fit TRBD2. V gave up 8 bases and J gave up 6 bases; unmatched junction bases: 3. Germline V gene sequence: CDR1 SGHAT, CDR2 FQNNGV. This CDR3 comprises 13 residues. CDR3 in amino acids: CASRGLAGNEQFF. CDR3 nucleotide sequence: TGTGCCAGCCGAGGACTAGCGGGCAATGAGCAGTTCTTC. Drawing the rest from reference TRBV11-2 and TRBJ2-1, the complete variable domain is EAGVAQSPRYKIIEKRQSVAFWCNPISGHATLYWYQQILGQGPKLLIQFQNNGVVDDSQLPKDRFSAERLKGVDSTLKIQPAKLEDSAVYLCASRGLAGNEQFFGPGTRLTVL.

The gene calls are TRBV10-3 and TRBJ2-1; TRBD2 matches 8 bases. The CDR3 has 14 amino acids. The junction had 8 bases not matched to a gene; V was cut back by 7 bases and J by 6 bases. The germline gives CDR1 ENHRY, CDR2 SYGVKD. The CDR3 protein is CAITPRTSPNEQFF. The CDR3 DNA follows: TGTGCCATCACCCCTAGGACTAGCCCCAATGAGCAGTTCTTC.

This clone was counted a few times. The rearrangement uses TRBV29-1 and TRBJ1-2; D unresolved. Trimming shortened V by 3 bases and J by 8 bases, and 13 bases separated the two germline ends. The CDR3 runs 12 residues. Germline assignment: CDR1 SQVTM and CDR2 ANQGSEA. CDR3 sequence: CSVEAGKVGYTF. The CDR3, as DNA: TGCAGCGTTGAGGCGGGTAAAGTCGGCTACACCTTC. Filled out from reference TRBV29-1 and TRBJ1-2, the complete variable domain reads SAVISQKPSRDICQRGTSLTIQCQVDSQVTMMFWYRQQPGQSLTLIATANQGSEATYESGFVIDKFPISRPNLTFSTLTVSNMSPEDSSIYLCSVEAGKVGYTFGSGTRLTVV.

This chain links TRBV7-9 with TRBJ2-7, with D tentatively TRBD1 (6 bases). The CDR3 contains 12 residues. Trimming stripped 6 bases from V and 4 bases from J, with 10 bases between. Per germline, CDR1 SEHNR and CDR2 FQNEAQ (reference sequence). The CDR3 coding sequence is TGTGCCAGCAGTACAACAGGGTACGAGCAGTACTTC. Translating gives CASSTTGYEQYF.

This chain links TRBV3-1 (or the pseudogene TRBV3-2) with TRBJ1-1, with 7 bases matching TRBD1. Germline lookup yields CDR1 LGHDT and CDR2 YNNKEL (reference sequence). The CDR3 runs to 16 residues. V trimming: 5 bases; J trimming: 1 base; junction bases outside the gene matches: 10. CDR3 nucleotide sequence: TGTGCCAGCAGCACCGGGACAGCATTTAGGAACACTGAAGCTTTCTTT. It encodes CASSTGTAFRNTEAFF.

This clone was recorded a few times. J is TRBJ1-5 and V is TRBV19, with a possible D match to TRBD1 (5 bases). V was clipped by 7 bases and J by 1 base, with 17 bases between them. The V gene's germline CDR1 is LNHDA and CDR2 SQIVND (reference sequence). The CDR3 has 16 amino acids. CDR3 nucleotide sequence: TGTGCCAGTAACATGGGGGGGGGTTGGAGCAATCAGCCCCAGCATTTT. Protein sequence: CASNMGGGWSNQPQHF.

The chain joins TRBV9 to TRBJ2-1; D possibly corresponds to TRBD1 (5 bases). V shed 0 bases and J shed 2 bases, with 6 bases lying between them. Germline CDR1 SGDLS, CDR2 YYNGEE. CDR3 length equals 14 residues. Written as DNA, the CDR3 is TGTGCCAGCAGCGTAGGGGGCACCTACAATGAGCAGTTCTTC. It encodes CASSVGGTYNEQFF.

Notes on this clone: Other nucleotide sequences in the sample specify the same CDR3. The rearrangement links TRBV28 to TRBJ1-5; 7 bases fit TRBD1. Trimming took 6 bases from V and 4 from J; bases not matched to a gene: 3. This CDR3 comprises 13 residues. Germline V gene lookup returns CDR1 MDHEN and CDR2 SYDVKM. CDR3 DNA: TGTGCCAGCAGCCGACAGGGTAATCAGCCCCAGCATTTT. Translation gives CASSRQGNQPQHF.

This clone was detected only a few times. The chain links TRBV14 to TRBJ2-7, with 7 bases lining up with TRBD2. Germline trimming cut 4 bases from V and 0 bases from J; bases unmatched to any gene: 3. The CDR3 has 14 residues. Germline CDR1 is SGHDN and CDR2 is FVKESK. This chain's CDR3 is CASSRGSFSYEQYF. The CDR3 DNA follows: TGTGCCAGCAGCCGCGGGAGCTTCTCCTACGAGCAGTACTTC. The variable domain in full, completed from reference TRBV14 and TRBJ2-7, reads EAGVTQFPSHSVIEKGQTVTLRCDPISGHDNLYWYRRVMGKEIKFLLHFVKESKQDESGMPNNRFLAERTGGTYSTLKVQPAELEDSGVYFCASSRGSFSYEQYFGPGTRLTVT.

The rearrangement links TRBV5-1 to TRBJ1-2; a weak D match, TRBD1 (6 bases). Trimming left V 0 bases short and J 8 bases short, with 11 bases between. This CDR3 contains 13 residues. Germline V lookup: CDR1 SGHRS, CDR2 YFSETQ. CDR3 DNA: TGCGCCAGCAGCTTGGGTAAGGACAGCGGCTACACCTTC. Translated: CASSLGKDSGYTF.

This chain joins TRBV19 and TRBJ2-5; 8 bases are shared with TRBD1. CDR1 is LNHDA, CDR2 SQIVND, per germline (reference sequence). CDR3 length equals 15 residues. The J segment lost 5 bases and the V segment lost 6 bases, leaving 11 bases of the junction unmatched. The CDR3 sequence: CASRRQGSTWETQYF. The CDR3 nucleotides are TGTGCCAGTAGGCGACAGGGGTCCACATGGGAGACCCAGTACTTC. The complete variable domain, with remaining parts taken from reference TRBV19 and TRBJ2-5, reads DGGITQSPKYLFRKEGQNVTLSCEQNLNHDAMYWYRQDPGQGLRLIYYSQIVNDFQKGDIAEGYSVSREKKESFPLTVTSAQKNPTAFYLCASRRQGSTWETQYFGPGTRLLVL.

The chain uses TRBV28 and TRBJ1-2, with D possibly being TRBD1 (6 bases). CDR1 is MDHEN, CDR2 SYDVKM, per germline. This CDR3 comprises 14 residues. The V and J ends lost 3 bases and 2 bases respectively, with 10 bases between them. CDR3 DNA sequence: TGTGCCAGCAGTTTCACAGGGTCCAACTATGGCTACACCTTC. It is translated as CASSFTGSNYGYTF.

CDR3 sequence: CASSFGTRGTGELFF. The CDR3 bases are TGTGCCAGCAGCTTTGGGACACGTGGCACCGGGGAGCTGTTTTTT. V gene TRBV5-5 combines with J gene TRBJ2-2; D perhaps matches TRBD1 (6 bases). The CDR3 runs to 15 residues. Germline V gene lookup returns CDR1 SGHKS and CDR2 YYEKEE (reference sequence). Trimming cost V 2 bases and J 4 bases, with 12 bases left between them.

The chain has TRBV5-1 and TRBJ2-1, with 7 bases lining up with TRBD1. With V trimmed by 0 bases and J by 4 bases, 1 base remained unmatched. Germline V CDR1 and CDR2: SGHRS, YFSETQ. This CDR3 is 14 amino acids long. In nucleotides, the CDR3 is TGCGCCAGCAGCTTGGGACAGGGTTACAATGAGCAGTTCTTC. It codes for CASSLGQGYNEQFF.

The rearrangement links TRBV5-1 to TRBJ2-1; TRBD2 agrees at 13 bases. Germline V lookup: CDR1 SGHRS, CDR2 YFSETQ. The CDR3 extends over 15 amino acids. Unmatched junction bases numbered 1, after V lost 2 bases and J lost 5 bases. The CDR3 nucleotides are TGCGCCAGCAGCTTTGGACTAGCGGGGGACAATGAGCAGTTCTTC. This codes for CASSFGLAGDNEQFF.

The V and J genes are TRBV7-2 and TRBJ1-2; no clear D gene. Per the germline V gene, CDR1 is SGHTA and CDR2 is FQGNSA. This CDR3 spans 14 amino acids. The germline V and J ends were trimmed by 2 bases and 4 bases, with 11 bases remaining between them. As DNA, the CDR3 is TGTGCCAGCAGCTTACAGGATACGAGCTATGGCTACACCTTC. Protein sequence: CASSLQDTSYGYTF.